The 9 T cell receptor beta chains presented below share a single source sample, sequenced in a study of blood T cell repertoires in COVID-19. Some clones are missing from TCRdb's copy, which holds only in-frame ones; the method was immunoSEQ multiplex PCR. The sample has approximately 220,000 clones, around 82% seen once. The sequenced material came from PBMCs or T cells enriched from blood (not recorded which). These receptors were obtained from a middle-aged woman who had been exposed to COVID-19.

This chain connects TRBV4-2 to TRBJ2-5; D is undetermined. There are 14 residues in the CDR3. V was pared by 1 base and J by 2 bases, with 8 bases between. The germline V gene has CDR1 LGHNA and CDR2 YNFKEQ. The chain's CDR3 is CASSQAGTQETQYF. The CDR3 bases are TGTGCCAGCAGCCAAGCGGGTACACAAGAGACCCAGTACTTC.

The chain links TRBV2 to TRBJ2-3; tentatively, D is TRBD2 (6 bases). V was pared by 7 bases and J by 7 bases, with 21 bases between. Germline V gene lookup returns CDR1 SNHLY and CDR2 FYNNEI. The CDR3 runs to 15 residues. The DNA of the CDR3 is TGTGCCAGCACCCAGGAGAGGCAGGGCGGGAATACGCAGTATTTT. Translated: CASTQERQGGNTQYF. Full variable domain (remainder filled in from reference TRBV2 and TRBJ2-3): EPEVTQTPSHQVTQMGQEVILRCVPISNHLYFYWYRQILGQKVEFLVSFYNNEISEKSEIFDDQFSVERPDGSNFTLKIRSTKLEDSAMYFCASTQERQGGNTQYFGPGTRLTVL.

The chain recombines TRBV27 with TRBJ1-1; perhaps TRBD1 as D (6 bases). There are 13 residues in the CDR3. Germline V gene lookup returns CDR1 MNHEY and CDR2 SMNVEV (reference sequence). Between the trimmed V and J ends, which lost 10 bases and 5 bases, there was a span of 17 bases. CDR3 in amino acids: CATATGLRTEAFF. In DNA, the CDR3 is TGTGCCACCGCAACAGGGCTAAGGACTGAAGCTTTCTTT.

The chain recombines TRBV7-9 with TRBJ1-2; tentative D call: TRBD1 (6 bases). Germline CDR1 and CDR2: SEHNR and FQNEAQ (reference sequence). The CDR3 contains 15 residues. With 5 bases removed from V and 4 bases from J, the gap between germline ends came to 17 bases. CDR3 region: CASSPRDTIGYGYTF. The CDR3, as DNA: TGTGCCAGCAGCCCCCGGGACACCATCGGCTATGGCTACACCTTC.

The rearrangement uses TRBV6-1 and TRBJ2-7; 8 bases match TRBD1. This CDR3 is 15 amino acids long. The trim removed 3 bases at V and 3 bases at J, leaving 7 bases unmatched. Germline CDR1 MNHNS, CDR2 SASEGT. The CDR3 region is CASSEGSGGVYEQYF. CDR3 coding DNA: TGTGCCAGCAGTGAGGGGTCAGGGGGCGTCTACGAGCAGTACTTC.

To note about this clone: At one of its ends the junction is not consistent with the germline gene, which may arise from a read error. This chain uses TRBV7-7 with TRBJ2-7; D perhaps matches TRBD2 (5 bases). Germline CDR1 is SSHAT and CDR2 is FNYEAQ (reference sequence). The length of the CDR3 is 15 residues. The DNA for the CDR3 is TGTGCTAGCAGCTTAATGTCCGGTCGGGGCTACGAGCAGTACTTC. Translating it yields CASSLMSGRGYEQYF.

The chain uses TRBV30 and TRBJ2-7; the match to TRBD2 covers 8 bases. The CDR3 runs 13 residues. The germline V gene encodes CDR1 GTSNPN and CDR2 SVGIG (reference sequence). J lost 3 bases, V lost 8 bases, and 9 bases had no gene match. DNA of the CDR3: TGTGCCGGAATACGGGGGGGCCTCTACGAGCAGTACTTC. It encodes CAGIRGGLYEQYF.

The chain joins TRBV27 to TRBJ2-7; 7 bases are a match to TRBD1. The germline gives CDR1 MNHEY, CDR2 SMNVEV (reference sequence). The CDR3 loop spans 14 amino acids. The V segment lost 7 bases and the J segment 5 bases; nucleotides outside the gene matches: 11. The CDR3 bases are TGTGCCAGCAAACTGACAGGGAGAAGCCACGAGCAGTACTTC. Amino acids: CASKLTGRSHEQYF.

This CDR3 reads CACGRRGANTEAFF. The DNA for the CDR3 is TGTGCCTGCGGACGTCGGGGGGCGAACACTGAAGCTTTCTTT. V and J are TRBV30 and TRBJ1-1, with D possibly matching TRBD1 (6 bases). The CDR3 extends over 14 amino acids. CDR1 is GTSNPN, CDR2 SVGIG, per germline (reference sequence). Trimming took 6 bases from V and 1 from J, leaving 15 bases between them.